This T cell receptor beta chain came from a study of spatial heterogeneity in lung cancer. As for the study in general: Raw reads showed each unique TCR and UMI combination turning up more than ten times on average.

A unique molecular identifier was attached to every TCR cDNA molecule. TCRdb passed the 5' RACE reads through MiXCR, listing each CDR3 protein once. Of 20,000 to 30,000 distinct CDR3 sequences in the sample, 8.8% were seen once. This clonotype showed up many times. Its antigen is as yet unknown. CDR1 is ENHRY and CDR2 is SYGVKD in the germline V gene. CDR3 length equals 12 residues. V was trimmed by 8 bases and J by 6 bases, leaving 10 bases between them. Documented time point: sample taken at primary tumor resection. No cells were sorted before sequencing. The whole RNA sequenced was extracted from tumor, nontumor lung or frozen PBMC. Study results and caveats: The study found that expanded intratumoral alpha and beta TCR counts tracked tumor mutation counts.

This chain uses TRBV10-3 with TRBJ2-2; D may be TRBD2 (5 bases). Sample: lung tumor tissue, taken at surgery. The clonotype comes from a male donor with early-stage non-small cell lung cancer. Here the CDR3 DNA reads TGTGCCATCCGTAGCGAATCCGGGGAGCTGTTTTTT. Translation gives CAIRSESGELFF.